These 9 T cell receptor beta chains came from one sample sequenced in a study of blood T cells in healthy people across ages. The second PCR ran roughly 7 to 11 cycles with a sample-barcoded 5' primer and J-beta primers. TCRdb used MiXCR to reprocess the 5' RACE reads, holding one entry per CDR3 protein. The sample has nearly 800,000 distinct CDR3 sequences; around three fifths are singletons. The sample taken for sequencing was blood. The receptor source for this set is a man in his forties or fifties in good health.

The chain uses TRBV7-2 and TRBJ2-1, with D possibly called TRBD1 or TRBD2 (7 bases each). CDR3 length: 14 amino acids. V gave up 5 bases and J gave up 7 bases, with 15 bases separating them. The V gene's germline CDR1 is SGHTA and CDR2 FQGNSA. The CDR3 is CASSPNRGGNEQFF. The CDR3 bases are TGTGCCAGCAGCCCTAACAGGGGAGGGAATGAGCAGTTCTTC.

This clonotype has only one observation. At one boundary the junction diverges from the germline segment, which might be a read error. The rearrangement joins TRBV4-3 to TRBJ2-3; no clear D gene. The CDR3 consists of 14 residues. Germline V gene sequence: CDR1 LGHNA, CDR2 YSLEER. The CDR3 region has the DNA TGCGTCAGCAGCCAAGGGCCCCAGACAGATACGCAGTATTTT. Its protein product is CVSSQGPQTDTQYF.

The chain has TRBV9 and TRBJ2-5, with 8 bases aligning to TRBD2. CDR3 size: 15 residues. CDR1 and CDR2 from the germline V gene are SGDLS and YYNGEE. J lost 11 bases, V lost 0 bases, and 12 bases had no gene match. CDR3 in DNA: TGTGCCAGCAGCGTAGCGGCGGGAGGCCACAATGAGCAGTACTTC. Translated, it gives CASSVAAGGHNEQYF.

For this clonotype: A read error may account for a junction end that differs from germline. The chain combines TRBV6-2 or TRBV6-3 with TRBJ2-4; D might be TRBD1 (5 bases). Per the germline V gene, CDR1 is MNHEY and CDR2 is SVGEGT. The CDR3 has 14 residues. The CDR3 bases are TGTGTCAGCTTGCAGGACATGGCCAAAAACATTCAGTACTTC. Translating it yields CVSLQDMAKNIQYF.

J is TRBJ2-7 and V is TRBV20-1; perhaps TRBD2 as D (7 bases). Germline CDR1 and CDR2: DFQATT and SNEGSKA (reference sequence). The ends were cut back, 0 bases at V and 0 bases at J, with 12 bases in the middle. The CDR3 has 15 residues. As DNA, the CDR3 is TGCAGTGCTAGAGATCGGGGGGCACCCTCCTACGAGCAGTACTTC. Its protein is CSARDRGAPSYEQYF.

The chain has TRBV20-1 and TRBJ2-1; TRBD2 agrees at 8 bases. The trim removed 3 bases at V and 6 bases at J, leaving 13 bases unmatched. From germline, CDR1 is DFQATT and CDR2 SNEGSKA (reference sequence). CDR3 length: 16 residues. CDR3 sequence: CSARGGGAGVSNEQFF. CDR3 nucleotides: TGCAGTGCTAGGGGGGGAGGAGCGGGAGTGAGCAATGAGCAGTTCTTC.

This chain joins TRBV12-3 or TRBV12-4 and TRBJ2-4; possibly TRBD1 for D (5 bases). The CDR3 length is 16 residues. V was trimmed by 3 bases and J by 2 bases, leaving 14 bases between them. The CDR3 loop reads CASSFEGEGTKNIQYF. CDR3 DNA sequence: TGTGCCAGCAGTTTCGAAGGGGAAGGGACCAAAAACATTCAGTACTTC.

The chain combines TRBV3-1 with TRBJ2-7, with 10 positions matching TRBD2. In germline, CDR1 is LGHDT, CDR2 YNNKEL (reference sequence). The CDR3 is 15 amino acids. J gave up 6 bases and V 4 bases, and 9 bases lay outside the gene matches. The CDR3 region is CASSPGVAGGSEQYF. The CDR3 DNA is TGTGCCAGCAGCCCCGGGGTAGCGGGGGGTAGCGAGCAGTACTTC.

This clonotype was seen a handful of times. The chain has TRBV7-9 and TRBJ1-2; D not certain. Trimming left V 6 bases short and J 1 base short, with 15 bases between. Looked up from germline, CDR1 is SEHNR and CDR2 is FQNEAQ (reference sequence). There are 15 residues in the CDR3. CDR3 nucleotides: TGTGCCAGCAGTCCCGGACGGATTTTTAACTATGGCTACACCTTC. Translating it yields CASSPGRIFNYGYTF.